Listed below are T cell receptor beta chains from one sample, sequenced in a study of blood T cells in healthy people across ages. A single record per CDR3 protein comes from TCRdb applying MiXCR to the 5' RACE reads. The sample shows approximately 760,000 distinct CDR3 sequences, approximately 25% of them seen only once. The sample was also linked to a second study, of T cells of mothers and their children.

The sequenced sample was blood. These receptors were collected from a boy younger than 18 in good health. Both conserved end residues are part of each CDR3. The order of the fields is J gene, V gene, D gene, clone size, CDR3 protein, CDR3 DNA. The D gene is left open where the match is weak. Clone size is stated in some rows and not others, as once, few, many or a class when expanded.

TRBJ2-5 | TRBV10-3 | NA | few | CAISDHSLETQYF | TGTGCCATCTCGGACCACTCTCTGGAGACCCAGTACTTC
TRBJ2-5 | TRBV9 | TRBD1 | few | CASSVAKDRLKETQYF | TGTGCCAGCAGCGTAGCTAAGGACAGGCTAAAAGAGACCCAGTACTTC
TRBJ2-3 | TRBV12-5 | TRBD2 | NA | CASGLAQTSGGDTQYF | TGTGCTAGTGGTTTGGCCCAGACTAGCGGGGGCGATACGCAGTATTTT
TRBJ2-3 | TRBV29-1 | TRBD1 | NA | CSVTGQYTDTQYF | TGCAGCGTTACGGGACAGTACACAGATACGCAGTATTTT
TRBJ2-1 | TRBV7-2 | NA | NA | CASSSLWSDEQFF | TGTGCCAGCAGCTCGCTATGGAGCGATGAGCAGTTCTTC
TRBJ1-5 | TRBV10-3 | NA | few | CAISAGLPDQPQHF | TGTGCCATCAGTGCCGGACTTCCCGATCAGCCCCAGCATTTT
TRBJ2-3 | TRBV5-5 | TRBD1 | few | CASTLWDSSTDTQYF | TGTGCCAGCACCCTATGGGACAGCAGCACAGATACGCAGTATTTT
TRBJ1-1 | TRBV4-3 | NA | NA | CASSQGARSNTEAFF | TGCGCCAGCAGCCAAGGGGCCAGATCTAACACTGAAGCTTTCTTT
TRBJ2-5 | TRBV11-2 | NA | few | CASSLPVVETQYF | TGTGCCAGCAGCCTCCCTGTAGTGGAGACCCAGTACTTC
TRBJ2-5 | TRBV11-1 | TRBD2 | few | CASSPVVGTSGGWYQETQYF | TGTGCCAGCAGCCCCGTGGTAGGGACTAGCGGGGGCTGGTACCAAGAGACCCAGTACTTC
TRBJ2-7 | TRBV29-1 | TRBD1 | few | CSASSGDRAIHEQYF | TGCAGCGCCTCCTCGGGGGACAGGGCGATCCACGAGCAGTACTTC
TRBJ2-1 | TRBV20-1 | NA | many | CSARGGRSPYNEQFF | TGCAGTGCTAGGGGGGGGCGCAGCCCGTACAATGAGCAGTTCTTC
TRBJ2-5 | TRBV29-1 | NA | NA | CSVGYREETQYF | TGCAGCGTTGGGTACAGGGAAGAGACCCAGTACTTC
TRBJ2-1 | TRBV28 | NA | few | CASISSYNEQFF | TGTGCGAGTATTTCCTCCTACAATGAGCAGTTCTTC
TRBJ2-2 | TRBV7-8 | NA | few | CASTFGYPGGGELFF | TGTGCCAGCACCTTCGGCTACCCCGGGGGAGGGGAGCTGTTTTTT
TRBJ1-2 | TRBV6-6 | TRBD1 | NA | CASRPRDSLLYGYTF | TGTGCCAGCAGACCCCGGGACAGTCTTCTCTATGGCTACACCTTC
TRBJ2-7 | TRBV27 | NA | NA | CASSQIRDSLYEQYF | TGTGCCAGCAGTCAAATCCGGGACTCTCTTTACGAGCAGTACTTC
TRBJ2-7 | TRBV28 | NA | NA | CASSTPLSATYEQYF | TGTGCCAGCAGCACCCCCCTTAGCGCTACCTACGAGCAGTACTTC
TRBJ2-3 | TRBV6-1 | NA | few | CASSGFRGPPITDTQYF | TGTGCCAGCAGCGGTTTTAGGGGACCTCCGATCACAGATACGCAGTATTTT
TRBJ2-3 | TRBV27 | NA | once | CASSWDADTQYF | TGTGCCAGTTCCTGGGATGCAGATACGCAGTATTTT
TRBJ2-7 | TRBV12-3/TRBV12-4 | NA | NA | CASSLWRLEQYF | TGTGCCAGCAGTTTATGGCGTCTCGAGCAGTACTTC
TRBJ2-5 | TRBV20-1 | TRBD1 | many | CSYRGRGETQYF | TGCAGTTACAGGGGGCGCGGAGAGACCCAGTACTTC
TRBJ2-1 | TRBV29-1 | TRBD2 | once | CSAATGTGTSGRIF | TGCAGCGCCGCAACCGGGACAGGCACTAGCGGGAGGATCTTC
TRBJ2-4 | TRBV24-1 | TRBD1 | NA | CATSVPDRSLNIQYF | TGTGCCACCAGTGTCCCGGACAGGTCCTTGAACATTCAGTACTTC
TRBJ2-7 | TRBV29-1 | NA | few | CSVSAGGNEQYF | TGCAGCGTGTCAGCCGGGGGTAACGAGCAGTACTTC
TRBJ2-1 | TRBV6-1 | NA | NA | CASSLGTPGDNEQFF | TGTGCCAGCAGCCTCGGGACGCCGGGAGACAATGAGCAGTTCTTC
TRBJ2-1 | TRBV4-1 | NA | NA | CASSQDLELDYNEQFF | TGCGCCAGCAGCCAAGATCTTGAACTAGACTACAATGAGCAGTTCTTC
TRBJ2-5 | TRBV2 | NA | few | CASSGRGVQETQYF | TGTGCCAGCAGTGGCAGGGGGGTCCAAGAGACCCAGTACTTC
TRBJ2-3 | TRBV24-1 | TRBD2 | NA | CATSDLSPSGGDTQYF | TGTGCCACCAGTGATTTGTCTCCTAGCGGGGGAGATACGCAGTATTTT
TRBJ2-1 | TRBV12-3/TRBV12-4 | NA | NA | CASSLAQRDEQFF | TGTGCCAGCAGTTTAGCGCAGAGGGATGAGCAGTTCTTC
TRBJ2-1 | TRBV20-1 | TRBD2 | NA | CSARVLAGVGVRGEQFF | TGCAGTGCTAGAGTGCTAGCGGGAGTGGGGGTTCGGGGAGAGCAGTTCTTC
TRBJ2-6 | TRBV6-1 | NA | few | CASRPRTVLVLTF | TGTGCCAGCAGGCCCAGGACAGTGCTCGTCCTGACTTTC
TRBJ2-7 | TRBV29-1 | NA | NA | CSVGHSYEQYF | TGCAGCGTTGGACACTCCTACGAGCAGTACTTC
TRBJ2-7 | TRBV14 | TRBD2 | NA | CASSQWGLESYEQYF | TGTGCCAGCAGCCAATGGGGACTAGAGTCCTACGAGCAGTACTTC
TRBJ1-4 | TRBV10-3 | NA | NA | CAISERGYEKLFF | TGTGCCATCAGTGAAAGAGGGTATGAAAAACTGTTTTTT
TRBJ1-2 | TRBV12-3/TRBV12-4 | NA | few | CASSLGRDNYGYTF | TGTGCCAGCAGTTTAGGCAGAGATAACTATGGCTACACCTTC
TRBJ2-3 | TRBV10-3 | NA | NA | CAISVQADTQYF | TGTGCCATCAGCGTACAGGCAGATACGCAGTATTTT
TRBJ1-2 | TRBV7-9 | NA | few | CASSLGAGNGYTF | TGTGCCAGCAGCTTAGGTGCTGGGAATGGCTACACCTTC
TRBJ2-5 | TRBV6-5 | TRBD2 | few | CAAGAQETQYF | TGTGCCGCGGGAGCCCAAGAGACCCAGTACTTC
TRBJ2-6 | TRBV6-6 | NA | NA | CASSKRPGSGANVLTF | TGTGCCAGCAGTAAACGGCCGGGGTCTGGGGCCAACGTCCTGACTTTC
TRBJ1-6 | TRBV20-1 | NA | NA | CSAPDRTGNSPLHF | TGCAGTGCCCCCGACAGGACGGGGAATTCACCCCTCCACTTT
TRBJ1-4 | TRBV10-3 | TRBD1 | few | CAISAGQTVPHNEKLFF | TGTGCCATCAGTGCGGGACAGACTGTACCGCATAATGAAAAACTGTTTTTT
TRBJ1-2 | TRBV29-1 | NA | NA | CSVSPYREEGYGYTF | TGCAGCGTTTCTCCCTACAGGGAAGAGGGGTATGGCTACACCTTC
TRBJ2-4 | TRBV12-3/TRBV12-4 | NA | few | CASSLAVIGKAELAKNIQYF | TGTGCCAGCAGTTTAGCGGTGATCGGAAAAGCGGAGCTAGCCAAAAACATTCAGTACTTC
TRBJ2-7 | TRBV20-1 | TRBD2 | NA | CSASVPLAGAYEQYF | TGCAGTGCTAGTGTACCCCTAGCGGGAGCTTACGAGCAGTACTTC
TRBJ2-7 | TRBV29-1 | TRBD1 | few | CSAGTEFSYEQYF | TGCAGCGCTGGGACAGAATTTTCCTACGAGCAGTACTTC
TRBJ1-5 | TRBV12-3/TRBV12-4 | TRBD1 | few | CASSLSGTAYSNQPQHF | TGTGCCAGCAGTTTATCCGGGACAGCATATAGCAATCAGCCCCAGCATTTT
TRBJ2-7 | TRBV29-1 | TRBD1 | few | CSVESTGGSYEQYF | TGCAGCGTTGAGTCGACAGGGGGCTCCTACGAGCAGTACTTC
TRBJ2-1 | TRBV9 | NA | NA | CASSPGTSTASYNEQFF | TGTGCCAGCAGCCCCGGGACAAGTACCGCCTCCTACAATGAGCAGTTCTTC
TRBJ2-5 | TRBV4-3 | NA | NA | CASSQGPGGRETQYF | TGCGCCAGCAGCCAAGGCCCTGGGGGCCGAGAGACCCAGTACTTC
TRBJ1-1 | TRBV20-1 | TRBD1 | NA | CSAGQVWEGKGDTEAFF | TGCAGCGCAGGACAGGTCTGGGAGGGGAAGGGGGACACTGAAGCTTTCTTT
TRBJ2-4 | TRBV29-1 | NA | few | CSGTGGDIQYF | TGCAGCGGCACAGGGGGGGACATTCAGTACTTC
TRBJ2-1 | TRBV28 | NA | many | CASSLEGGRDNEQFF | TGTGCCAGCAGTTTGGAGGGAGGACGGGACAATGAGCAGTTCTTC
TRBJ2-5 | TRBV20-1 | TRBD2 | few | CSANVAGVVGETQYF | TGCAGTGCAAATGTAGCGGGAGTAGTCGGAGAGACCCAGTACTTC
TRBJ1-3 | TRBV12-3/TRBV12-4 | NA | few | CASSLMGTGNTIYF | TGTGCCAGCAGTTTGATGGGGACGGGAAACACCATATATTTT
TRBJ2-1 | TRBV7-3 | NA | few | CASSKVSGEVEQFF | TGTGCCAGCAGCAAAGTGTCTGGGGAGGTTGAGCAGTTCTTC
TRBJ2-3 | TRBV9 | NA | NA | CASSPVDLSSAQYF | TGTGCCAGCAGCCCCGTAGATTTGTCTTCGGCGCAGTATTTT
TRBJ1-4 | TRBV12-3/TRBV12-4 | NA | NA | CASSQLTSGEKLFF | TGTGCCAGCAGCCAATTAACCTCTGGTGAAAAACTGTTTTTT
TRBJ1-4 | TRBV13 | NA | NA | CASSPTRENEKLFF | TGTGCCAGCAGCCCGACCAGGGAGAATGAAAAACTGTTTTTT
TRBJ2-7 | TRBV7-8 | NA | NA | CASSASMVYEQYF | TGTGCCAGCAGCGCCTCAATGGTTTACGAGCAGTACTTC